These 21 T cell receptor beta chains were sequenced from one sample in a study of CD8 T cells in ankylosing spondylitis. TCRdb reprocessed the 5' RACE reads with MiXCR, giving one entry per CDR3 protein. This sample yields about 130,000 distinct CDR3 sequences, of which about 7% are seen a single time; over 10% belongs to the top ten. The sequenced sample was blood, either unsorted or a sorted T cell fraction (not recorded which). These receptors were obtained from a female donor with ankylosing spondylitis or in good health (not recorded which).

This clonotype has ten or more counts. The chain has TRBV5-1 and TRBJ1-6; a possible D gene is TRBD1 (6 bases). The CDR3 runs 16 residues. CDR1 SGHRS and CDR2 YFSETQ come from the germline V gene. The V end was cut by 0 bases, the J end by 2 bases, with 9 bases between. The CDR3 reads CASSLADRAYNSPLHF. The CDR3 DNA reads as TGCGCCAGCAGCTTGGCGGACAGAGCCTATAATTCACCCCTCCACTTT.

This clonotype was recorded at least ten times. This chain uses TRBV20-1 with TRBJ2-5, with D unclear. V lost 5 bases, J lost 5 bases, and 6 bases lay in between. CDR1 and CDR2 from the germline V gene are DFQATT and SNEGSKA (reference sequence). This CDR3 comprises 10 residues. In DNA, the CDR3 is TGCAGTGCTGGAACGGAGACCCAGTACTTC. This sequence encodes CSAGTETQYF.

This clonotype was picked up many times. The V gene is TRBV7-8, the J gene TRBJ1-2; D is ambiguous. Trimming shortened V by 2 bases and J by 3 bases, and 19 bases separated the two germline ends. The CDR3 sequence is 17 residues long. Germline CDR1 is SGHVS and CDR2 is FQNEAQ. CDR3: CASSLSVIPATDYGYTF. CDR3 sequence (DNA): TGTGCCAGCAGCTTAAGTGTGATTCCGGCCACCGACTATGGCTACACCTTC.

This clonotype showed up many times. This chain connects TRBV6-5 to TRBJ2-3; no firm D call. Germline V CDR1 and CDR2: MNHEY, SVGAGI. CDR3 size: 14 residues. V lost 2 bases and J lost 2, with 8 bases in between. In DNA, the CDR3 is TGTGCCAGCAGTTACGGGCTTTTCACAGATACGCAGTATTTT. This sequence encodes CASSYGLFTDTQYF.

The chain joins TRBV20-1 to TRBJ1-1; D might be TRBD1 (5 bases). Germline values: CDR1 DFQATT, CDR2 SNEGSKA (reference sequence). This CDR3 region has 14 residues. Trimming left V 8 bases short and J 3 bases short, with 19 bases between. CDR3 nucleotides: TGCAGTCCCCTTGCGATCGTGGGGGACACTGAAGCTTTCTTT. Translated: CSPLAIVGDTEAFF.

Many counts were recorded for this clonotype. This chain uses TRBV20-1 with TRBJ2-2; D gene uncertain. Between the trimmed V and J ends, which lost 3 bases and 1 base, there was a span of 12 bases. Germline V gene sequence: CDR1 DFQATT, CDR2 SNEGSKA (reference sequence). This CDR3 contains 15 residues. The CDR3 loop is CSASKVGWNTGELFF. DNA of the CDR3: TGCAGTGCTAGTAAGGTTGGATGGAACACCGGGGAGCTGTTTTTT.

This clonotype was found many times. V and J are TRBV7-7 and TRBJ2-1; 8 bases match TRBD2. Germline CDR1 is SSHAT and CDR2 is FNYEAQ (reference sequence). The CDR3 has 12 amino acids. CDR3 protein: CASGDSGDEQFF. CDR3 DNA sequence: TGTGCTAGCGGGGACTCGGGGGATGAGCAGTTCTTC.

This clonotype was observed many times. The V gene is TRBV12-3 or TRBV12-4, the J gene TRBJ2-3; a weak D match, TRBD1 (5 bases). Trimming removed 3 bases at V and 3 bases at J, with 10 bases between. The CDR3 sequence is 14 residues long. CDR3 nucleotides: TGTGCCAGCAGTTTTGACAGCATTACAGATACGCAGTATTTT. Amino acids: CASSFDSITDTQYF.

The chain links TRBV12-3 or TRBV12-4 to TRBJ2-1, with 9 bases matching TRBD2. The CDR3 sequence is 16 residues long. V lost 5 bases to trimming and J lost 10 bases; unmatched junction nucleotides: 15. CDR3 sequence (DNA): TGTGCCAGCAGTCCCCGCGGTAGCGGGGGTTGGGGAGAGCAGTTCTTC. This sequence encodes CASSPRGSGGWGEQFF.

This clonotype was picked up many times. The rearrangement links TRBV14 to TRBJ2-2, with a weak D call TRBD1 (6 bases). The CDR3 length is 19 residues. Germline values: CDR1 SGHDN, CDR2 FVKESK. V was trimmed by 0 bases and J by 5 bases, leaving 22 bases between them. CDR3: CASSQDWGQSFGSTGELFF. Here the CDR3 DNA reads TGTGCCAGCAGCCAAGACTGGGGACAATCCTTTGGGTCGACCGGGGAGCTGTTTTTT.

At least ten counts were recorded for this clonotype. The CDR3 DNA is TGTGCCAGCAGCTTAAATGACGGACAGGGGAGAGAGCAGTACTTC. Amino acids: CASSLNDGQGREQYF. This rearrangement joins TRBV13 to TRBJ2-7, with TRBD1 matching over 9 bases. The CDR3 has 15 residues. Germline V gene sequence: CDR1 PRHDT, CDR2 FYEKMQ (reference sequence). Trimming took 2 bases from V and 7 from J; bases not matched to a gene: 9.

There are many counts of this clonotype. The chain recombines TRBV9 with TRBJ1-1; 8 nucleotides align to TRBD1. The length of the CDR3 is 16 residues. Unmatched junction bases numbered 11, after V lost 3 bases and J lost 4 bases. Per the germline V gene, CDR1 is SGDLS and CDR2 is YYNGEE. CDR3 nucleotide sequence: TGTGCCAGCAGCGGCCGGGACAGGAGAACCCCCACTGAAGCTTTCTTT. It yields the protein CASSGRDRRTPTEAFF.

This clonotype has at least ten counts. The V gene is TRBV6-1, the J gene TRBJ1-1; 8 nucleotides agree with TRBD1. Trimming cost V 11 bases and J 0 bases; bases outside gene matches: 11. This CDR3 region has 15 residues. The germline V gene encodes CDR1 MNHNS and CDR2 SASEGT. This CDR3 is CAGGTGGSMNTEAFF. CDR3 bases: TGTGCCGGGGGGACAGGCGGGTCGATGAACACTGAAGCTTTCTTT.

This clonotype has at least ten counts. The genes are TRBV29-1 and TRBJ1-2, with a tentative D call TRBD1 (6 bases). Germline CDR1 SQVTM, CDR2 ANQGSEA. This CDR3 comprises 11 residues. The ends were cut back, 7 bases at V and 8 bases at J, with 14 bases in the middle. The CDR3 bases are TGCAGCGCACAACAGGGAGGCGGCTACACCTTC. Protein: CSAQQGGGYTF.

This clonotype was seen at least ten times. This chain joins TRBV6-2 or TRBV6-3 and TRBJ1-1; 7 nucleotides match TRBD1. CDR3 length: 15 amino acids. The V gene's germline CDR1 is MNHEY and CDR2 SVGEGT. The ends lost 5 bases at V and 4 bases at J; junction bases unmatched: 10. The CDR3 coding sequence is TGTGCCAGCAGTGAACAGGGGATTGGCGGCACTGAAGCTTTCTTT. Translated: CASSEQGIGGTEAFF.

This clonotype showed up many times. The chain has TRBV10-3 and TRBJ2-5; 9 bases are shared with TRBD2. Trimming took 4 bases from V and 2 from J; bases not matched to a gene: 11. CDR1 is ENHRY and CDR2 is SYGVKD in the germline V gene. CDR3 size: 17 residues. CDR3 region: CAISAISGGSPQETQYF. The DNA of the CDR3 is TGTGCCATCAGTGCCATCAGCGGGGGGTCCCCACAAGAGACCCAGTACTTC.

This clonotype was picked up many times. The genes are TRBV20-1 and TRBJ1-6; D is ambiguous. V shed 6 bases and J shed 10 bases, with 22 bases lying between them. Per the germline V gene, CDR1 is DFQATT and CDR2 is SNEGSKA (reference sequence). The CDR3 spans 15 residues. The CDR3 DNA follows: TGCAGTGCCACGATAGTTGGGCTGGGTCAATCACCCCTCCACTTT. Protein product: CSATIVGLGQSPLHF.

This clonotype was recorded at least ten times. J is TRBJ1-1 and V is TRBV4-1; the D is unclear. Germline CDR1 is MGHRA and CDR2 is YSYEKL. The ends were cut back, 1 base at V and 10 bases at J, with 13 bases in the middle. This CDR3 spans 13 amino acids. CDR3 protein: CASSQVEALRAFF. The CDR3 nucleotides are TGCGCCAGCAGCCAAGTTGAAGCCTTGAGAGCTTTCTTT.

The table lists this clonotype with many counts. The CDR3 is CASSPDPDGRLYGYTF. CDR3 sequence (DNA): TGTGCCAGCAGCCCTGACCCAGACGGCCGACTTTATGGCTACACCTTC. The chain carries TRBV3-1 and TRBJ1-2; D is ambiguous. Germline CDR1 is LGHDT and CDR2 is YNNKEL (reference sequence). This CDR3 spans 16 amino acids. Trimming removed 4 bases at V and 5 bases at J, with 20 bases between.

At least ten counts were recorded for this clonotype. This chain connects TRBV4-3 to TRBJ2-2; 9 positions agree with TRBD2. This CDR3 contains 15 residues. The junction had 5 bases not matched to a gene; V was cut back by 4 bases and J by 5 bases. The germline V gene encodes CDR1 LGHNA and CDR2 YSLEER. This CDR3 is CASSPLAGITGELFF. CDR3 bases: TGCGCCAGCAGCCCCCTAGCGGGGATAACCGGGGAGCTGTTTTTT.

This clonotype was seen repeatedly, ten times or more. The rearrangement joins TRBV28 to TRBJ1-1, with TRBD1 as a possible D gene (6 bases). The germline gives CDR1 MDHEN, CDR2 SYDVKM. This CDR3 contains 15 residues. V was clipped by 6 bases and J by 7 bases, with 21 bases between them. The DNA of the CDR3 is TGTGCCAGCAGGAGAGGGGGGCCCGGACCAAGTGAAGCTTTCTTT. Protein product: CASRRGGPGPSEAFF. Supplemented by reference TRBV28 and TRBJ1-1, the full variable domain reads DVKVTQSSRYLVKRTGEKVFLECVQDMDHENMFWYRQDPGLGLRLIYFSYDVKMKEKGDIPEGYSVSREKKERFSLILESASTNQTSMYLCASRRGGPGPSEAFFGQGTRLTVV.